The clone carrying this T cell receptor (beta chain) is a singleton in its sample. Data came from immunoSEQ multiplex PCR; TCRdb stores just in-frame clones and leaves some out. Here the sample spans 150,000 or so clones, around 94% being singletons. This sample stems from a study of T cell responses to AZD1222 COVID-19 vaccine. Germline loops: CDR1 SNHLY, CDR2 FYNNEI. The V end was cut by 0 bases, the J end by 7 bases, with 12 bases between. The CDR3 runs 15 residues. This chain connects TRBV2 to TRBJ1-4; D not resolved. The receptor was isolated from an adult who received the AZD1222 COVID-19 vaccine. The sequenced sample was peripheral blood, obtained 28 days after the second AZD1222 dose. CDR3 nucleotide sequence: TGTGCCAGCAGTGAAGCGCTTAGAAGTCGTGAAAAACTGTTTTTT. Protein product: CASSEALRSREKLFF.